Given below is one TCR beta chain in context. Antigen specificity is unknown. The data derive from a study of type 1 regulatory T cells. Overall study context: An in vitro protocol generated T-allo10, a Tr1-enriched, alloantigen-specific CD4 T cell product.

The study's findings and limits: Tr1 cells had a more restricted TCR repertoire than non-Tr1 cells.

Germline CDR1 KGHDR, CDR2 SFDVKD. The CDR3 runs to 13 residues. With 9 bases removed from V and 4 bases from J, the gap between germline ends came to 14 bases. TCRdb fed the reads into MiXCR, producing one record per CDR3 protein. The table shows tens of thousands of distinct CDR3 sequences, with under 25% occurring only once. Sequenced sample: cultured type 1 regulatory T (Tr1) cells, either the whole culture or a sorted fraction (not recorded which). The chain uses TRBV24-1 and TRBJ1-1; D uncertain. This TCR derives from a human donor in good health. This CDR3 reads CATCVRFITEAFF. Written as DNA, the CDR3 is TGTGCCACCTGTGTTCGTTTCATCACTGAAGCTTTCTTT.